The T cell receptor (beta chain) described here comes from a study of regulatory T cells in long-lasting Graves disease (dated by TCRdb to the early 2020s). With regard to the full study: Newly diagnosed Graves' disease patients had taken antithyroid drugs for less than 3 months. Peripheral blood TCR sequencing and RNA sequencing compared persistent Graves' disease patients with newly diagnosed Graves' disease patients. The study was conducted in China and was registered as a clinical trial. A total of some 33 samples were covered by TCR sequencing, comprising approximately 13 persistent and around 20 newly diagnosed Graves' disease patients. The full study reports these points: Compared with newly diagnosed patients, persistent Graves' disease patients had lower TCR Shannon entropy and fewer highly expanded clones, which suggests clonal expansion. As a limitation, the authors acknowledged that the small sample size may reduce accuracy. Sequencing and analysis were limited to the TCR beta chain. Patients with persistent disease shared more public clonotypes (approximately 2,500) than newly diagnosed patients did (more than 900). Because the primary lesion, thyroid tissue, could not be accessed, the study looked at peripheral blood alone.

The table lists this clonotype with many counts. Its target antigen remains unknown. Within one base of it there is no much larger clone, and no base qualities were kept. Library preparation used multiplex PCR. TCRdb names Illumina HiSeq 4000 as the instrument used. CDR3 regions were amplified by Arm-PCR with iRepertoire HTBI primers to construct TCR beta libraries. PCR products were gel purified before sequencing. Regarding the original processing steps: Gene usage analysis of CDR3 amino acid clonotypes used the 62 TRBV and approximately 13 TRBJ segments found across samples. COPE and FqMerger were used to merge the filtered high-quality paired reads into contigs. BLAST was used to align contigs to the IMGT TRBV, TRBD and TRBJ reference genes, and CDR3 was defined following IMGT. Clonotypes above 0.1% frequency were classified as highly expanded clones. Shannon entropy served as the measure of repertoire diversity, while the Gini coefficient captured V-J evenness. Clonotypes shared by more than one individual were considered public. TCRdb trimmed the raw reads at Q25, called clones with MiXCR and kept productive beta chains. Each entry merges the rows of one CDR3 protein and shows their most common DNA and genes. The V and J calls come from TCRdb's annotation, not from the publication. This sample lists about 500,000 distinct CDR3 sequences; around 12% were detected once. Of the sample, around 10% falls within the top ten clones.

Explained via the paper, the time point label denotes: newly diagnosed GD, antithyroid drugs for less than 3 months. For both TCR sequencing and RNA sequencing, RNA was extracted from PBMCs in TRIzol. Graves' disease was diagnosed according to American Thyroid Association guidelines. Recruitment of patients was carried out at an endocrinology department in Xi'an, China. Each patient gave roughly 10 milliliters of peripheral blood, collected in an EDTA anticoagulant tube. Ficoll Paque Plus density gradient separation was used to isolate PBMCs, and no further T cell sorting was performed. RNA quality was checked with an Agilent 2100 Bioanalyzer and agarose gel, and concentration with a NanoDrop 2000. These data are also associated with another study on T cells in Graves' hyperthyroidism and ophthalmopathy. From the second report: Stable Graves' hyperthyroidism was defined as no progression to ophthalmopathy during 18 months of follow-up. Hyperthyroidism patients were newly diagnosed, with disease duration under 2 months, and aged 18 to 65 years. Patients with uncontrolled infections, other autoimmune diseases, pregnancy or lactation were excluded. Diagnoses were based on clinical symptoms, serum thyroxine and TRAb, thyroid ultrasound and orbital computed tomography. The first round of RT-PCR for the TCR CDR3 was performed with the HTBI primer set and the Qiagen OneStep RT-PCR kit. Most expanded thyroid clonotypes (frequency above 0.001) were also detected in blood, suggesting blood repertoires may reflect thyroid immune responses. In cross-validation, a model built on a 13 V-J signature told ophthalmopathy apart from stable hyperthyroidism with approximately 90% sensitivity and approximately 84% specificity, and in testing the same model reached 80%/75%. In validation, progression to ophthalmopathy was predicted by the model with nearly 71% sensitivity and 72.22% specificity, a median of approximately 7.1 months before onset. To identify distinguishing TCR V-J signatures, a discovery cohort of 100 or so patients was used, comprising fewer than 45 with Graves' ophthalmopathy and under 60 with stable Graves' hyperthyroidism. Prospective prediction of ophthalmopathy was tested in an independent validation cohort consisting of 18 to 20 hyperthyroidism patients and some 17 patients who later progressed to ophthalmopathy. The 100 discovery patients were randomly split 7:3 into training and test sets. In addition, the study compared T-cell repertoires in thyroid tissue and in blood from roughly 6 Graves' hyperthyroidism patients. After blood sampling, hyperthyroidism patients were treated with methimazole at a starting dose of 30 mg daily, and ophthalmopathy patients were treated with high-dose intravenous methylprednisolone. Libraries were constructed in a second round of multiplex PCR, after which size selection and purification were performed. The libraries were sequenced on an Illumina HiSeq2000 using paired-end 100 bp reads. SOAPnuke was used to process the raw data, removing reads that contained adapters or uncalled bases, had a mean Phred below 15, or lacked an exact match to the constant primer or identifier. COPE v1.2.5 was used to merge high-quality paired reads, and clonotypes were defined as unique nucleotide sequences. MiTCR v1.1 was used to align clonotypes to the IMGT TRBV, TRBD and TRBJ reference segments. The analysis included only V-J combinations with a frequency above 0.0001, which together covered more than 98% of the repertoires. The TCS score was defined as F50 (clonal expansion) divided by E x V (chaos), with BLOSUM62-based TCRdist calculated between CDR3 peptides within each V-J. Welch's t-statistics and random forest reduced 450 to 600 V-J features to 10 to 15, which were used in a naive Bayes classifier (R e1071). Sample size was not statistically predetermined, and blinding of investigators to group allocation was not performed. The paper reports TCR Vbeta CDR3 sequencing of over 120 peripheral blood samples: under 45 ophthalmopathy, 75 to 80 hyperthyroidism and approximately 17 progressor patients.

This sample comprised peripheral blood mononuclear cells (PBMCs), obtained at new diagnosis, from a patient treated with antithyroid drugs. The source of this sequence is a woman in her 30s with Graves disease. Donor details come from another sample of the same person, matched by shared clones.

The CDR3 region: CASGDSMNTEAFF. The bases are TGTGCCAGCGGCGACAGCATGAACACTGAAGCTTTCTTT. The rearrangement joined TRBV19 to TRBJ1-1; the D region possibly corresponds to TRBD1 (5 bases align). Taken from cysteine to phenylalanine, the CDR3 has 13 residues. The sequence is cut down to CDR3 DNA, 39 bases in frame from base 1. V loses 9 bases, J loses 0 bases, and the germline ends lie 11 bases apart. In the germline V gene (reference sequence), CDR1 corresponds to LNHDA and CDR2 to SQIVND.